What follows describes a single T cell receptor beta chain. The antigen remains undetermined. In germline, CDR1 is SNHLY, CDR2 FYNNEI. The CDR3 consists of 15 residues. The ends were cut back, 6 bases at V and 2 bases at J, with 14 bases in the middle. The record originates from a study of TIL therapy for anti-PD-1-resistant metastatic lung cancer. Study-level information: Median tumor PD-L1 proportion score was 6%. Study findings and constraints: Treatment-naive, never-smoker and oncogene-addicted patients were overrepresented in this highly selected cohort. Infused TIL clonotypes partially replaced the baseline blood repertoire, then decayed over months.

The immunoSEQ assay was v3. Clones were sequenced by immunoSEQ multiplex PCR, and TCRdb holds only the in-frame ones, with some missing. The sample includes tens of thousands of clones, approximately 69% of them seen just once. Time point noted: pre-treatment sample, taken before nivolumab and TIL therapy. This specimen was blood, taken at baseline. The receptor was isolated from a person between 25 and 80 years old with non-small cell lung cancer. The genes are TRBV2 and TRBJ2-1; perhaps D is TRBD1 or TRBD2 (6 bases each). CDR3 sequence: CASSVERGAYNEQFF. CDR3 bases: TGTGCCAGCAGCGTGGAAAGGGGGGCCTACAATGAGCAGTTCTTC.